The 6 T cell receptor beta chains presented below share a single source sample, sequenced in a study of T cell responses to AZD1222 COVID-19 vaccine. Generated by immunoSEQ multiplex PCR, the TCRdb table keeps only in-frame clones and is missing some. The sample shows around 100,000 clones, roughly nine tenths of them seen only once. Material: peripheral blood, obtained on day 0 of AZD1222 vaccination. The receptors derive from an adult in good health.

The gene calls are TRBV7-2 and TRBJ2-1; 7 nucleotides align to TRBD2. Germline V lookup: CDR1 SGHTA, CDR2 FQGNSA. This CDR3 comprises 15 residues. V was clipped by 8 bases and J by 5 bases; unmatched bases: 12. The CDR3 region is CASGLGASGNNEQFF. CDR3 nucleotide sequence: TGTGCCAGCGGATTAGGGGCTAGCGGAAACAATGAGCAGTTCTTC.

The chain joins TRBV25-1 to TRBJ1-2, with TRBD1 matching over 7 bases. V lost 4 bases to trimming and J lost 4 bases; unmatched junction nucleotides: 12. The CDR3 is 16 residues long. Germline CDR1 and CDR2: MGHDK and SYGVNS. Written as DNA, the CDR3 is TGTGCCAGCAGTGCTCGTGTTAGGACAGGCGGCTATGGCTACACCTTC. It is translated as CASSARVRTGGYGYTF.

This chain links TRBV5-1 with TRBJ1-2, with 7 bases lining up with TRBD1. Trimming at V came to 3 bases and at J to 7 bases, leaving 12 bases not matched to a gene. This CDR3 spans 15 amino acids. Germline assignment: CDR1 SGHRS and CDR2 YFSETQ. CDR3 sequence (DNA): TGCGCCAGCAGCTCCGTCGGACAGGCCACCGGTGGCTACACCTTC. Residues: CASSSVGQATGGYTF.

This clone was detected once. V and J are TRBV2 and TRBJ1-6; 8 bases match TRBD1. The CDR3 runs 14 residues. V lost 10 bases and J lost 9; bases outside the gene matches: 11. Germline CDR1 is SNHLY and CDR2 is FYNNEI. CDR3 sequence reads: CATSTDRASSPLHF. CDR3 in DNA: TGTGCCACGAGTACGGACAGGGCGAGTTCACCCCTCCACTTT.

This chain links TRBV9 with TRBJ2-1, with 8 bases lining up with TRBD2. With 3 bases clipped from V and 4 bases from J, the junction kept 6 bases outside the gene matches. The CDR3 consists of 15 residues. CDR1 is SGDLS, CDR2 YYNGEE, per germline. The DNA of the CDR3 is TGTGCCAGCAGCGCCGGGACTAGAGATTACAATGAGCAGTTCTTC. This codes for CASSAGTRDYNEQFF. Based on the CDR3 plus reference TRBV9 and TRBJ2-1, the full variable domain is DSGVTQTPKHLITATGQRVTLRCSPRSGDLSVYWYQQSLDQGLQFLIQYYNGEERAKGNILERFSAQQFPDLHSELNLSSLELGDSALYFCASSAGTRDYNEQFFGPGTRLTVL.

The rearrangement joins TRBV7-2 to TRBJ1-2, with 7 bases aligning to TRBD1. Unmatched junction bases numbered 9, after V lost 2 bases and J lost 0 bases. This CDR3 spans 17 amino acids. Germline loops: CDR1 SGHTA, CDR2 FQGNSA. In DNA, the CDR3 is TGTGCCAGCAGCTTATTAGAGGGGGCCTTTTCTAACTATGGCTACACCTTC. It yields the protein CASSLLEGAFSNYGYTF.